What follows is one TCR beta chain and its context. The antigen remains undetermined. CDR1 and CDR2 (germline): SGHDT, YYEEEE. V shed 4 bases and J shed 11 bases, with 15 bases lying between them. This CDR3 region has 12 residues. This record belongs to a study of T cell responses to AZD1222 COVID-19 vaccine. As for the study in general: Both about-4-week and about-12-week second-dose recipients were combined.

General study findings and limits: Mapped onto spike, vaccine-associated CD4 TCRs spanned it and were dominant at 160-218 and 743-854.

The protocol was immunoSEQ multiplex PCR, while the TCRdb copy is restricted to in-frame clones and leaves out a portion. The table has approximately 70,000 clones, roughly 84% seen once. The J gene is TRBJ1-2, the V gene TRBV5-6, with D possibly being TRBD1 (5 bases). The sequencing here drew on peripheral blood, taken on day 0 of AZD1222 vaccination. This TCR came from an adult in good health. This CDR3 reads CASSPRGEGYTF. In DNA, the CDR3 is TGTGCCAGCAGCCCACGGGGGGAGGGTTACACCTTC.